The clone carrying this TCR beta chain was detected many times. Its antigen remains unidentified. This record comes from a study of identical twins. General study findings and limits: Sequences that were beta out-of-frame showed weaker excess twin sharing. Fewer insertions were carried by abundant cord blood beta clonotypes, but none was seen in memory repertoires.

Only healthy Caucasians were enrolled as donors. TCRdb passed the 5' RACE reads through MiXCR, listing each CDR3 protein once. The table records more than 650,000 distinct CDR3 sequences, 6% to 6.5% of them present only once. This CDR3 has 13 residues. The germline V gene encodes CDR1 LNHNV and CDR2 YYDKDF (reference sequence). Trimming took 1 base from V and 7 from J, leaving 8 bases between them. This TCR was sampled from a man younger than 35 in good health. The chain carries TRBV15 and TRBJ1-3; D is ambiguous. The sequencing input was naive T cells sorted from blood. Written as DNA, the CDR3 is TGTGCCACCAGCAGAGGTTTCAGTAACACCATATATTTT. The encoded protein is CATSRGFSNTIYF.